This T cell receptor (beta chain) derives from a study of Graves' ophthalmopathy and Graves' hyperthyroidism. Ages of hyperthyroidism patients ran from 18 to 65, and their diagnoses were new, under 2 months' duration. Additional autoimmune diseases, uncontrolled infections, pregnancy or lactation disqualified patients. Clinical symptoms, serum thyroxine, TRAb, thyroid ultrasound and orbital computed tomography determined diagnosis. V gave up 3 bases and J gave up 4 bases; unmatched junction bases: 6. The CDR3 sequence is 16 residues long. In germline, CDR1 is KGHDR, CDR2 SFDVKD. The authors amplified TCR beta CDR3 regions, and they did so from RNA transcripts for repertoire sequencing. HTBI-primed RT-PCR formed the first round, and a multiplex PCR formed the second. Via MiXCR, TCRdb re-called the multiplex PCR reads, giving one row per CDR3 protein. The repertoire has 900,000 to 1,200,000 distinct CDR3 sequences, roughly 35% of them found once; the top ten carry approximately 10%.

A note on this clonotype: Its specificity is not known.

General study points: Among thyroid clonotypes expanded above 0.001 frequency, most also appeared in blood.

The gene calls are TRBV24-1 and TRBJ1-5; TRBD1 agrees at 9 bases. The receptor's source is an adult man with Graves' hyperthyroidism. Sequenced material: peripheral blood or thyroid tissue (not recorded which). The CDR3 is CATSDDRTGANQPQHF. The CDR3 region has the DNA TGTGCCACCAGTGATGACCGGACAGGGGCTAATCAGCCCCAGCATTTT.